The rows below give T cell receptor beta chains drawn from one sample of a study of beta chain features in type 1 diabetes. The protocol was immunoSEQ multiplex PCR, while the TCRdb copy is restricted to in-frame clones and leaves out a portion. Here the sample spans roughly 220,000 clones, approximately 16% being singletons. Sequencing was performed on naive CD4+ T cells from blood. The origin of the receptors is a man younger than 45 with type 1 diabetes. Each CDR3 is given with its conserved first and last residue. Each record gives: J gene, D gene, V gene, clone size, CDR3 DNA, CDR3 protein. D genes are given only for firm matches. Clone size is shown for a subset of rows, as once, few, many or a class of expanded clone.

J gene: TRBJ2-3
D gene: NA
V gene: TRBV6-5
clone size: NA
CDR3 DNA: TGTGCCAGTAGGGGACCAGATACGCAGTATTTT
CDR3 protein: CASRGPDTQYF

J gene: TRBJ1-2
D gene: NA
V gene: TRBV7-8
clone size: NA
CDR3 DNA: TGTGCCAGCAGCCTAAACGAGGGGGGTGGCTACACCTTC
CDR3 protein: CASSLNEGGGYTF

J gene: TRBJ2-5
D gene: NA
V gene: TRBV15
clone size: few
CDR3 DNA: TGTGCCACCAGCAGAGAACTACCACACGGGGCAAGTATAGAGACCCAGTACTTC
CDR3 protein: CATSRELPHGASIETQYF

J gene: TRBJ2-5
D gene: TRBD2
V gene: TRBV5-1
clone size: few
CDR3 DNA: TGCGCCAGCAGTTACACAGGGACTAGCGAAGAGACCCAGTACTTC
CDR3 protein: CASSYTGTSEETQYF

J gene: TRBJ1-4
D gene: NA
V gene: TRBV29-1
clone size: few
CDR3 DNA: TGCAGCGTGGCCCAATCGTCGCGCAATGAAAAACTGTTTTTT
CDR3 protein: CSVAQSSRNEKLFF

J gene: TRBJ2-2
D gene: NA
V gene: TRBV25-1
clone size: NA
CDR3 DNA: TGTGCCAGCAGTGAATCGTCGATCGGGGAGCTGTTTTTT
CDR3 protein: CASSESSIGELFF

J gene: TRBJ2-3
D gene: NA
V gene: TRBV7-2
clone size: few
CDR3 DNA: TGTGCCAGCAGCTCGACAGGGAGGAGCACAGATACGCAGTATTTT
CDR3 protein: CASSSTGRSTDTQYF

J gene: TRBJ2-1
D gene: NA
V gene: TRBV29-1
clone size: NA
CDR3 DNA: TGCAGCGTAGCCCGGCTTACAGGTGACAATGAGCAGTTCTTC
CDR3 protein: CSVARLTGDNEQFF

J gene: TRBJ2-7
D gene: TRBD1
V gene: TRBV28
clone size: few
CDR3 DNA: TGTGCCAGCAGTCTAAGACAGGGGAGGAACGAGCAGTACTTC
CDR3 protein: CASSLRQGRNEQYF

J gene: TRBJ2-7
D gene: NA
V gene: TRBV30
clone size: NA
CDR3 DNA: TGTGCCTGGAGTGCTCCCTACGAGCAGTACTTC
CDR3 protein: CAWSAPYEQYF

J gene: TRBJ2-7
D gene: NA
V gene: TRBV10-3
clone size: NA
CDR3 DNA: TGTGCCATCAGTGGGGATACCTACGAGCAGTACTTC
CDR3 protein: CAISGDTYEQYF

J gene: TRBJ2-5
D gene: NA
V gene: TRBV7-2
clone size: NA
CDR3 DNA: TGTGCCAGCAGCCGAGACAGGCAAGAGACCCAGTACTTC
CDR3 protein: CASSRDRQETQYF

J gene: TRBJ1-1
D gene: NA
V gene: TRBV2
clone size: NA
CDR3 DNA: TGTGCCAGCAGAGTTCAGGGGACCGTCGAAGCTTTCTTT
CDR3 protein: CASRVQGTVEAFF

J gene: TRBJ2-5
D gene: TRBD2
V gene: TRBV7-9
clone size: few
CDR3 DNA: TGTGCCAGCAGCTCTAGCGGGAGGGCCTCAGAGACCCAGTACTTC
CDR3 protein: CASSSSGRASETQYF

J gene: TRBJ2-1
D gene: TRBD1
V gene: TRBV7-7
clone size: few
CDR3 DNA: TGTGCTAGCAGCTTAGGGACAGCAATTTACAATGAGCAGTTCTTC
CDR3 protein: CASSLGTAIYNEQFF

J gene: TRBJ2-3
D gene: NA
V gene: TRBV13
clone size: NA
CDR3 DNA: TGTGCCAGCAGCTTACCCGGCGTTAGCACAGATACGCAGTATTTT
CDR3 protein: CASSLPGVSTDTQYF

J gene: TRBJ2-1
D gene: TRBD1
V gene: TRBV4-1
clone size: NA
CDR3 DNA: TGCGCCAGCAGCCTCCTCCTGGGACAGGGGGCGGATGAGCAGTTCTTC
CDR3 protein: CASSLLLGQGADEQFF

J gene: TRBJ2-1
D gene: TRBD2
V gene: TRBV10-3
clone size: few
CDR3 DNA: TGTGCCATCAGTGCGGCTAGCGGGATGAGTGAGCAGTTCTTC
CDR3 protein: CAISAASGMSEQFF

J gene: TRBJ2-2
D gene: NA
V gene: TRBV2
clone size: NA
CDR3 DNA: TGTGCCAGCAGTTCTGACACCGGGGAGCTGTTTTTT
CDR3 protein: CASSSDTGELFF

J gene: TRBJ2-2
D gene: TRBD2
V gene: TRBV7-9
clone size: few
CDR3 DNA: TGTGCCAGCAGCTTTACGAGCGGGAGAACCGGGGAGCTGTTTTTT
CDR3 protein: CASSFTSGRTGELFF

J gene: TRBJ2-5
D gene: TRBD1
V gene: TRBV14
clone size: NA
CDR3 DNA: TGTGCCAGCAGCGCGGGACAGGCCCGGGGCGTGGTTCGAGAGACCCAGTACTTC
CDR3 protein: CASSAGQARGVVRETQYF

J gene: TRBJ2-1
D gene: NA
V gene: TRBV29-1
clone size: NA
CDR3 DNA: TGCAGCGTTGAGGGCGGATACCTTCCCGGACGGGAGCAGTTCTTC
CDR3 protein: CSVEGGYLPGREQFF

J gene: TRBJ1-2
D gene: NA
V gene: TRBV5-6
clone size: NA
CDR3 DNA: TGTGCCAGCAGCTTGTCAAGGGCAAACTATGGCTACACCTTC
CDR3 protein: CASSLSRANYGYTF

J gene: TRBJ1-5
D gene: NA
V gene: TRBV29-1
clone size: NA
CDR3 DNA: TGCAGCGTGTGTAGGGGGAGCAATCAGCCCCAGCATTTT
CDR3 protein: CSVCRGSNQPQHF

J gene: TRBJ2-5
D gene: TRBD1
V gene: TRBV7-2
clone size: few
CDR3 DNA: TGTGCCAGCAGCTTCGACAGGGGCGGCCAAGAGACCCAGTACTTC
CDR3 protein: CASSFDRGGQETQYF

J gene: TRBJ2-1
D gene: NA
V gene: TRBV29-1
clone size: NA
CDR3 DNA: TGCAGCGTTTACCCGGGACTCCATGCCTACAATGAGCAGTTCTTC
CDR3 protein: CSVYPGLHAYNEQFF

J gene: TRBJ2-1
D gene: TRBD2
V gene: TRBV18
clone size: NA
CDR3 DNA: TGTGCCAGCTCCCCTAGCGGAAGCTCCTACAATGAGCAGTTCTTC
CDR3 protein: CASSPSGSSYNEQFF

J gene: TRBJ1-4
D gene: NA
V gene: TRBV7-9
clone size: NA
CDR3 DNA: TGTGCCAGCAGCTTACGATGGGAACTGTTTTTT
CDR3 protein: CASSLRWELFF

J gene: TRBJ2-1
D gene: NA
V gene: TRBV7-8
clone size: NA
CDR3 DNA: TGTGCCAGCAGCCTAGGACAGTACAATGAGCAGTTCTTC
CDR3 protein: CASSLGQYNEQFF

J gene: TRBJ2-3
D gene: NA
V gene: TRBV30
clone size: NA
CDR3 DNA: TGTGCCTGGAGTGTACAGTGGGTAGACCTCACAGATACGCAGTATTTT
CDR3 protein: CAWSVQWVDLTDTQYF

J gene: TRBJ2-5
D gene: NA
V gene: TRBV11-2
clone size: NA
CDR3 DNA: TGTGCCAGCAGCTACGGGCAGCAAGAGACCCAGTACTTC
CDR3 protein: CASSYGQQETQYF

J gene: TRBJ2-7
D gene: NA
V gene: TRBV7-2
clone size: NA
CDR3 DNA: TGTGCCAGCAGCTTATTCGGGGCCTACGAGCAGTACTTC
CDR3 protein: CASSLFGAYEQYF

J gene: TRBJ1-2
D gene: NA
V gene: TRBV30
clone size: NA
CDR3 DNA: TGTGCCTGGAGTGTGACAGCCTATGGCTACACCTTC
CDR3 protein: CAWSVTAYGYTF

J gene: TRBJ2-5
D gene: NA
V gene: TRBV29-1
clone size: few
CDR3 DNA: TGCAGCGTTGAAGGTATTCCGGGTGTGGAGACCCAGTACTTC
CDR3 protein: CSVEGIPGVETQYF

J gene: TRBJ1-1
D gene: NA
V gene: TRBV29-1
clone size: NA
CDR3 DNA: TGCAGCGTTGAAGACAGGGGACTCACTGAAGCTTTCTTT
CDR3 protein: CSVEDRGLTEAFF

J gene: TRBJ2-4
D gene: TRBD2
V gene: TRBV14
clone size: few
CDR3 DNA: TGTGCCAGCAGCCAGACTAGCGGGAGCGGGAACATTCAGTACTTC
CDR3 protein: CASSQTSGSGNIQYF

J gene: TRBJ2-5
D gene: NA
V gene: TRBV7-9
clone size: NA
CDR3 DNA: TGTGCCAGCAGCTTAGTCCCGCAAGAGACCCAGTACTTC
CDR3 protein: CASSLVPQETQYF

J gene: TRBJ1-5
D gene: NA
V gene: TRBV2
clone size: few
CDR3 DNA: TGTGCCAGCAGTGAAGAATCCAATCAGCCCCAGCATTTT
CDR3 protein: CASSEESNQPQHF

J gene: TRBJ1-5
D gene: TRBD1
V gene: TRBV9
clone size: NA
CDR3 DNA: TGTGCCAGCAGCGTAGGGACAGGGCAGTATAGCAATCAGCCCCAGCATTTT
CDR3 protein: CASSVGTGQYSNQPQHF

J gene: TRBJ2-7
D gene: NA
V gene: TRBV30
clone size: few
CDR3 DNA: TGTGCCTGGAGTGTCTTAGATTTCTACGAGCAGTACTTC
CDR3 protein: CAWSVLDFYEQYF

J gene: TRBJ2-1
D gene: TRBD2
V gene: TRBV4-1
clone size: NA
CDR3 DNA: TGCGCCAGCAGCCTCTTAGGACTAGCGGCCTACAATGAGCAGTTCTTC
CDR3 protein: CASSLLGLAAYNEQFF

J gene: TRBJ2-5
D gene: NA
V gene: TRBV29-1
clone size: few
CDR3 DNA: TGCAGCGTTGCACTACGGGGGAAAGAGACCCAGTACTTC
CDR3 protein: CSVALRGKETQYF

J gene: TRBJ2-5
D gene: NA
V gene: TRBV29-1
clone size: NA
CDR3 DNA: TGCAGCGCTGACGTACGTGAGACCCAGTACTTC
CDR3 protein: CSADVRETQYF

J gene: TRBJ2-1
D gene: NA
V gene: TRBV30
clone size: NA
CDR3 DNA: TGTGCCTGGAGCGACCTGGAGGGGGCTGGAAATGAGCAGTTCTTC
CDR3 protein: CAWSDLEGAGNEQFF

J gene: TRBJ2-6
D gene: NA
V gene: TRBV2
clone size: NA
CDR3 DNA: TGTGCCAGCGACGGTGGGGCCAACGTCCTGACTTTC
CDR3 protein: CASDGGANVLTF

J gene: TRBJ1-2
D gene: NA
V gene: TRBV7-2
clone size: NA
CDR3 DNA: TGTGCCAGCAGCTTAGACCCGGCCAGACTAGAGTATGGCTACACCTTC
CDR3 protein: CASSLDPARLEYGYTF

J gene: TRBJ2-1
D gene: NA
V gene: TRBV28
clone size: few
CDR3 DNA: TGTGCCAGCGGGGAGGTTTACAATGAGCAGTTCTTC
CDR3 protein: CASGEVYNEQFF

J gene: TRBJ1-2
D gene: NA
V gene: TRBV28
clone size: NA
CDR3 DNA: TGTGCCAGCAGTACGACAGGTCTCTATGGCTACACCTTC
CDR3 protein: CASSTTGLYGYTF

J gene: TRBJ2-1
D gene: TRBD2
V gene: TRBV30
clone size: NA
CDR3 DNA: TGTGCCTGGAGTGTACTTGGCGGGAGCTCCTACAATGAGCAGTTCTTC
CDR3 protein: CAWSVLGGSSYNEQFF